This is a list of T cell receptor beta chains from one sample in a study of CD8 T cells in Susac syndrome. TCRdb analysed the immunoSEQ multiplex PCR reads with MiXCR anew, one entry per CDR3 protein. Of 95,000 to 150,000 distinct CDR3 sequences in the sample, roughly 94% were seen once. The sequenced sample consisted of CD8+ T cells from PBMCs. These receptors originate from a human donor with Susac syndrome. Each CDR3 is given with its conserved first and last residue. The D gene is left open where the match is weak. The listing skips clone size in some rows; elsewhere it reads once, few, many or a size class.

v_call	cdr3_length	j_call	clone_size	d_call	cdr3_aa	cdr3_nt
TRBV29-1	13	TRBJ1-2	NA	NA	CSVEGEGPYGYTF	TGCAGCGTTGAGGGGGAGGGGCCCTATGGCTACACCTTC
TRBV10-3	13	TRBJ1-4	once	NA	CAISDRWGEKLFF	TGTGCCATCAGTGACCGTTGGGGCGAAAAACTGTTTTTT
TRBV2	15	TRBJ2-7	NA	TRBD2	CASYLAGGDSYEQYF	TGTGCCAGCTATCTAGCGGGGGGGGACTCCTACGAGCAGTACTTC
TRBV10-3	13	TRBJ1-2	NA	NA	CAIRPEQFDGYTF	TGTGCCATCAGACCCGAACAGTTTGACGGCTACACCTTC
TRBV7-9	14	TRBJ1-1	NA	NA	CASSLVWGNTEAFF	TGTGCCAGCAGCTTAGTATGGGGGAACACTGAAGCTTTCTTT
TRBV29-1	14	TRBJ1-3	NA	NA	CSVEDRGGVNTIYF	TGCAGCGTTGAAGATAGAGGTGGGGTAAACACCATATATTTT
TRBV4-1	14	TRBJ1-1	NA	NA	CASSRVTENTEAFF	TGCGCCAGCAGCCGAGTAACAGAGAACACTGAAGCTTTCTTT
TRBV5-4	11	TRBJ2-1	NA	NA	CASSEGLEQFF	TGTGCCAGCAGCGAGGGGCTAGAGCAGTTCTTC
TRBV5-4	18	TRBJ1-2	NA	TRBD1	CASSSYPGSRGSNYGYTF	TGTGCCAGCAGCTCGTACCCGGGATCCAGGGGGTCTAACTATGGCTACACCTTC
TRBV20-1	16	TRBJ1-6	NA	NA	CSARSVSETYNSPLHF	TGCAGTGCTAGATCGGTCAGCGAGACCTATAATTCACCCCTCCACTTT
TRBV3-1	15	TRBJ2-3	NA	TRBD1	CASSHQGAHTDTQYF	TGTGCCAGCAGCCACCAGGGGGCCCACACAGATACGCAGTATTTT
TRBV6-5	14	TRBJ1-2	NA	TRBD1	CASSIGQGVYGYTF	TGTGCCAGCAGTATCGGACAGGGGGTCTATGGCTACACCTTC
TRBV3-1	16	TRBJ2-5	once	TRBD2	CASSHPTGTNVETQYF	TGTGCCAGCAGCCACCCCACCGGGACTAATGTGGAGACCCAGTACTTC
TRBV6-1	15	TRBJ2-1	NA	TRBD1	CASSGDRGAYNEQFF	TGTGCCAGCAGTGGGGACAGGGGCGCGTACAATGAGCAGTTCTTC
TRBV15	14	TRBJ1-4	NA	NA	CATSRDGGNEKLFF	TGTGCCACCAGCAGAGACGGAGGTAATGAAAAACTGTTTTTT
TRBV20-1	14	TRBJ1-4	NA	NA	CSAAGSSTNEKLFF	TGCAGTGCTGCGGGGTCGTCAACTAATGAAAAACTGTTTTTT
TRBV29-1	11	TRBJ2-7	NA	NA	CSVAGSYEQYF	TGCAGCGTTGCCGGGAGCTACGAGCAGTACTTC
TRBV7-7	14	TRBJ2-5	NA	NA	CASSPLERGETQYF	TGTGCCAGCAGCCCCCTGGAGCGAGGGGAGACCCAGTACTTC
TRBV5-1	14	TRBJ1-2	NA	NA	CASSLVAGSDGYTF	TGCGCCAGCAGCTTGGTGGCAGGGTCGGATGGCTACACCTTC
TRBV11-1	22	TRBJ2-5	NA	TRBD2	CASSFQLSPGRPAGDSQETQYF	TGTGCCAGCAGCTTCCAGCTATCCCCGGGACGTCCCGCGGGAGACTCACAAGAGACCCAGTACTTC
TRBV7-9	16	TRBJ2-5	NA	NA	CASSSLSRGGQETQYF	TGTGCCAGCAGCTCCTTATCGAGGGGCGGGCAAGAGACCCAGTACTTC
TRBV19	16	TRBJ2-7	NA	TRBD1	CASSEDRGTYFYEQYF	TGTGCCAGTAGCGAAGACAGGGGGACGTATTTCTACGAGCAGTACTTC
TRBV13	15	TRBJ1-1	NA	NA	CASRTRGGLNTEAFF	TGTGCCAGCAGAACCCGGGGAGGACTAAACACTGAAGCTTTCTTT
TRBV30	13	TRBJ2-3	NA	TRBD1	CAWSATGPDTQYF	TGTGCCTGGAGTGCGACAGGGCCAGATACGCAGTATTTT
TRBV7-9	12	TRBJ2-7	few	NA	CASSPTGREQYF	TGTGCCAGCTCCCCCACCGGGCGGGAGCAGTACTTC
TRBV7-9	17	TRBJ2-5	NA	TRBD2	CASSSSSRRGAEETQYF	TGTGCCAGCAGCTCCTCGAGCCGGCGGGGGGCCGAAGAGACCCAGTACTTC
TRBV12-3/TRBV12-4	12	TRBJ2-7	NA	NA	CASRHQGYEQYF	TGTGCCAGCAGACACCAGGGCTACGAGCAGTACTTC
TRBV4-1	14	TRBJ1-2	once	NA	CASSLRDTVYGYTF	TGCGCCAGCAGCCTCCGGGACACGGTCTATGGCTACACCTTC
TRBV9	15	TRBJ2-1	NA	TRBD1	CASSGEGTGYNEQFF	TGTGCCAGCAGCGGGGAAGGGACAGGTTACAATGAGCAGTTCTTC
TRBV4-2	16	TRBJ2-7	NA	TRBD2	CASSPPGRSIGGEQYF	TGTGCCAGCAGCCCCCCGGGCAGGTCCATCGGGGGGGAGCAGTACTTC
TRBV15	14	TRBJ2-4	NA	TRBD1	CATSPDRPKNIQYF	TGTGCCACCAGCCCGGACAGGCCCAAAAACATTCAGTACTTC